The present T cell receptor (beta chain) was sequenced within a study of T cell repertoires in aging, cancer and after chemotherapy. The template was genomic DNA from peripheral blood, not RNA. Multiplex touch-down PCR with TRB-A/B primers amplified rearranged V-D-J TRB sequences. A single record per CDR3 protein comes from TCRdb applying MiXCR to the multiplex PCR reads. This repertoire shows about 9,200 distinct CDR3 sequences, around 33% found once; its top ten account for over 10%. The CDR3 covers 13 residues. V trimming: 3 bases; J trimming: 8 bases; junction bases outside the gene matches: 6. Germline CDR1 SGHKS, CDR2 YYEKEE (reference sequence).

The gene calls are TRBV5-5 and TRBJ1-1; 8 bases align to TRBD1. This receptor was identified in a human donor in good health. The donor label of this sample is uncertain. Specimen: blood. In DNA, the CDR3 is TGTGCCAGCAGCTCCCCCAGGGGGCGGGAAGCTTTCTTT. This sequence encodes CASSSPRGREAFF.